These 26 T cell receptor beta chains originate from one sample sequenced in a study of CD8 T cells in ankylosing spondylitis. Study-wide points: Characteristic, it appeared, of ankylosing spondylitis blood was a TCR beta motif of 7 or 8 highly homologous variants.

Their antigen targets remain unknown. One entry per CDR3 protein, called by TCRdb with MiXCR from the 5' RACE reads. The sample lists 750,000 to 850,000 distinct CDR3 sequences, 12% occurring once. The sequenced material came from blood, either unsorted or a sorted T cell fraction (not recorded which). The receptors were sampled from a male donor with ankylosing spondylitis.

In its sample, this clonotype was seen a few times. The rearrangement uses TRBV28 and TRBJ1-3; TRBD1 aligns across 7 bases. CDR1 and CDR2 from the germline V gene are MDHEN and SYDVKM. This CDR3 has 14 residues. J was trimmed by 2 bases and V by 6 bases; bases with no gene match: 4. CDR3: CASSRDRAGNTIYF. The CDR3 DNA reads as TGTGCCAGCAGCCGCGACAGGGCTGGAAACACCATATATTTT.

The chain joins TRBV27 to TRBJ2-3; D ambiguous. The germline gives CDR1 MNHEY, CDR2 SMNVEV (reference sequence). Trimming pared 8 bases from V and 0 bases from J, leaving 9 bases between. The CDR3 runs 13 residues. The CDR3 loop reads CASRTSSTDTQYF. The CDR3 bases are TGTGCCAGCCGGACCAGTAGCACAGATACGCAGTATTTT.

The CDR3 loop reads CASSLDKRATNEKLFF. The CDR3 DNA reads TGTGCCAGCAGCCTAGACAAGAGGGCAACTAATGAAAAACTGTTTTTT. The rearrangement links TRBV7-9 to TRBJ1-4; D not certain. This CDR3 region has 16 residues. Trimming left V 5 bases short and J 0 bases short, with 13 bases between. CDR1 and CDR2 from the germline V gene are SEHNR and FQNEAQ (reference sequence).

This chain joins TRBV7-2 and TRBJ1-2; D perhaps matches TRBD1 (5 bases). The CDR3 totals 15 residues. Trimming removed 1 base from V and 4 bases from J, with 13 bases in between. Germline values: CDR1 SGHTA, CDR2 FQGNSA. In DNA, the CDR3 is TGTGCCAGCAGCTTAGTAGGGAGGGGCCCCTATGGCTACACCTTC. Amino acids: CASSLVGRGPYGYTF.

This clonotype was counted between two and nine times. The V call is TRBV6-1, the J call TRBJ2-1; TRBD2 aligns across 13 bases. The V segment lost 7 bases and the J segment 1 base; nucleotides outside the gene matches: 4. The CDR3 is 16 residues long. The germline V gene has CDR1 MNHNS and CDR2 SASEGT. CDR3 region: CASTRLAGGSYNEQFF. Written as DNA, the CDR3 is TGTGCCAGCACGCGACTAGCGGGAGGTTCCTACAATGAGCAGTTCTTC.

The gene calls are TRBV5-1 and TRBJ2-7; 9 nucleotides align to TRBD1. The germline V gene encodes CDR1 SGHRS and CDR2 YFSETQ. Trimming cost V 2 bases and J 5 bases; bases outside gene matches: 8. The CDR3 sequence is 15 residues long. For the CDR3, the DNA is TGCGCCAGCAGCTTTACCGGGACAGGGTTCAACGAGCAGTACTTC. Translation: CASSFTGTGFNEQYF. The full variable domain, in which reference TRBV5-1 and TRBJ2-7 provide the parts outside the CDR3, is KAGVTQTPRYLIKTRGQQVTLSCSPISGHRSVSWYQQTPGQGLQFLFEYFSETQRNKGNFPGRFSGRQFSNSRSEMNVSTLELGDSALYLCASSFTGTGFNEQYFGPGTRLTVT.

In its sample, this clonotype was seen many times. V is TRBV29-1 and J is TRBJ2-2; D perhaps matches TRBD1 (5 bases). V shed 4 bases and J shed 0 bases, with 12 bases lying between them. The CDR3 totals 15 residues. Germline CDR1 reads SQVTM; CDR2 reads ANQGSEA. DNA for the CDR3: TGCAGCGTTGGATCAGGGTTGGCGAACACCGGGGAGCTGTTTTTT. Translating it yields CSVGSGLANTGELFF.

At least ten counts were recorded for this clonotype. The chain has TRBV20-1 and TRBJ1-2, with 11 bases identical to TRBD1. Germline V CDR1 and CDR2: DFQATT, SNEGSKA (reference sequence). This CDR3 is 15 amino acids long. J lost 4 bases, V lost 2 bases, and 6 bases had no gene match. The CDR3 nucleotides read TGCAGTGCTAGAACCGGGACAGGGGGACTCTATGGCTACACCTTC. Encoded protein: CSARTGTGGLYGYTF.

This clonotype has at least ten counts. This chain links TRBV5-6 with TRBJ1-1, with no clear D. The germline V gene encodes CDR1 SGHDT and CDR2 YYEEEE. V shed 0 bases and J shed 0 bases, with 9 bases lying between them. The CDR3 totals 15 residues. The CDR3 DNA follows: TGTGCCAGCAGCTTGGAGAAGTATGTGAACACTGAAGCTTTCTTT. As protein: CASSLEKYVNTEAFF.

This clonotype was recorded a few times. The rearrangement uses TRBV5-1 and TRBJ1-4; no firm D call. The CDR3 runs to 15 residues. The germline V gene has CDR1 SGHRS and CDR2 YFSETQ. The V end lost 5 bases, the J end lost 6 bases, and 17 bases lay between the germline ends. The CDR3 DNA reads TGCGCCAGCAGGTACGACGTATCTTCTTATGAAAAACTGTTTTTT. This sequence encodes CASRYDVSSYEKLFF.

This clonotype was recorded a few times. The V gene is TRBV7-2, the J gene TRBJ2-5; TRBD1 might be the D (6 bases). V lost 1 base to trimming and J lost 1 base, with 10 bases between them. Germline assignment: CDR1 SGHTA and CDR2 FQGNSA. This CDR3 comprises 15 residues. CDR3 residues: CASSLGGHFQETQYF. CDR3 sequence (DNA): TGTGCCAGCAGCTTAGGGGGACACTTCCAAGAGACCCAGTACTTC.

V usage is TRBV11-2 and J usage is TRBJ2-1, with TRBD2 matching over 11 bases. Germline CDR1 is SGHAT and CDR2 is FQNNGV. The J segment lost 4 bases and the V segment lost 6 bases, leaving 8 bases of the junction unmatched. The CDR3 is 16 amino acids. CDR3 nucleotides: TGTGCCAGCAGACCAGGTCTAGCGGGGGGTTACAATGAGCAGTTCTTC. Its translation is CASRPGLAGGYNEQFF.

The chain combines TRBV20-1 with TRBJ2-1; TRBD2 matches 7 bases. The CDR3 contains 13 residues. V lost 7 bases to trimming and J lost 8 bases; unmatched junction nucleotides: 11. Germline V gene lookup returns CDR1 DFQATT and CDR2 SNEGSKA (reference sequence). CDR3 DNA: TGCAGTGTAGGGGTGCGGGGGTCGGATGAGCAGTTCTTC. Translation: CSVGVRGSDEQFF.

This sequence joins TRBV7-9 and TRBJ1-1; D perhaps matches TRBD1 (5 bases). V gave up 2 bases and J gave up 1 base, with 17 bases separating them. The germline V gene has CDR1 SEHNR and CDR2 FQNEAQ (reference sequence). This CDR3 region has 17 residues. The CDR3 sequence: CASSLKGSGRENTEAFF. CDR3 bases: TGTGCCAGCAGCTTAAAGGGGTCCGGGAGGGAGAACACTGAAGCTTTCTTT.

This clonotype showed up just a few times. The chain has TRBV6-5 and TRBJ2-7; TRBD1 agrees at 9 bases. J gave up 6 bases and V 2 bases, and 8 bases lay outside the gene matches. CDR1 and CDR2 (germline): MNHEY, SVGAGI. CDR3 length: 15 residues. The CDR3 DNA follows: TGTGCCAGCAGTTACCCCGGGACAGGGTGGTCCGAGCAGTACTTC. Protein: CASSYPGTGWSEQYF.

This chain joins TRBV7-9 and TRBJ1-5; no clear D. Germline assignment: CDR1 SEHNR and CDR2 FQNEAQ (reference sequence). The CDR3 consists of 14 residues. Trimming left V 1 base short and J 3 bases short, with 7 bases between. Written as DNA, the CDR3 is TGTGCCAGCAGCTTAGGAACTGACAATCAGCCCCAGCATTTT. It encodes CASSLGTDNQPQHF.

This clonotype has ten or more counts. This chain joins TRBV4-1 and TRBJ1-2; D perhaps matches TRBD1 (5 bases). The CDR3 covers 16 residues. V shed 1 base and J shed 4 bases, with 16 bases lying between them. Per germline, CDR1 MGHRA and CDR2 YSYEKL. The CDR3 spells CASSQGAGPTSYGYTF. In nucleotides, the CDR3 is TGCGCCAGCAGCCAAGGGGCGGGGCCTACCTCCTATGGCTACACCTTC.

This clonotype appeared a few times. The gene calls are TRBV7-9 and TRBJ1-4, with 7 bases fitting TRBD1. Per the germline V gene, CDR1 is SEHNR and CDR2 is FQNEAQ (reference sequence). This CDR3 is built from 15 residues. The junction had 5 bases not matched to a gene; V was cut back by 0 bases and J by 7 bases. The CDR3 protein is CASSLAATGREKLFF. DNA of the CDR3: TGTGCCAGCAGCTTAGCGGCGACAGGGCGTGAAAAACTGTTTTTT.

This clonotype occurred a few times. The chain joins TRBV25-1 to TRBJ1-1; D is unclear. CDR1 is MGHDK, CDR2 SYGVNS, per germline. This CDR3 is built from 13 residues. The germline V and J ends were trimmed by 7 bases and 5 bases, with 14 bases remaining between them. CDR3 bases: TGTGCCAGCACTGAGGTTACGAGAACTGAAGCTTTCTTT. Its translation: CASTEVTRTEAFF.

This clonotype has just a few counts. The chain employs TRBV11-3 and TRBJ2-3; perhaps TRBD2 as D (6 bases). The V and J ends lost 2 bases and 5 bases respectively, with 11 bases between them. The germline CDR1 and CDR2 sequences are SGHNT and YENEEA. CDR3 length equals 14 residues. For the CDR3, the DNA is TGTGCCAGCAGCTTAACGGGAGTGGGAGATACGCAGTATTTT. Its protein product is CASSLTGVGDTQYF.

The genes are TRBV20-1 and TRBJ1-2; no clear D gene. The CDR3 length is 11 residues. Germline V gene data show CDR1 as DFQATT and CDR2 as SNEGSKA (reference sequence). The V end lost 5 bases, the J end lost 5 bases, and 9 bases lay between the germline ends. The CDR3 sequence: CSAWSAYGYTF. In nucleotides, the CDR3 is TGCAGTGCTTGGTCGGCGTATGGCTACACCTTC.

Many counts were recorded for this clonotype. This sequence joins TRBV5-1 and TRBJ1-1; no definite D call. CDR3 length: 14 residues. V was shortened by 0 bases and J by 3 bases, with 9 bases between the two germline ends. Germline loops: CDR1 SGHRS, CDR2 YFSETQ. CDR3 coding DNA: TGCGCCAGCAGCTTGGAGGCCGGGTACACTGAAGCTTTCTTT. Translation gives CASSLEAGYTEAFF.

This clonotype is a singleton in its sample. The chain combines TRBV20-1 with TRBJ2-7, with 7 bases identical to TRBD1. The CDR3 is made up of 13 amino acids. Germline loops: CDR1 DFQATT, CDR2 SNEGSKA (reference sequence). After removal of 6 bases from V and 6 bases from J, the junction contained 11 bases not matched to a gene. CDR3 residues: CSALQGSLSEQYF. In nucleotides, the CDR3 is TGCAGTGCCCTACAGGGGAGTTTGAGCGAGCAGTACTTC.

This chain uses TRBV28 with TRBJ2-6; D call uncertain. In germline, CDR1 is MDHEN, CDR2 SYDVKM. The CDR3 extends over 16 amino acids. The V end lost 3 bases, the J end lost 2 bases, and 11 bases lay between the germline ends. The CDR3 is CASSFPVPPGANVLTF. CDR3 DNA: TGTGCCAGCAGTTTCCCCGTGCCGCCTGGGGCCAACGTCCTGACTTTC.

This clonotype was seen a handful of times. The CDR3 spells CSARDLGFRGQLNYGYTF. Here the CDR3 DNA reads TGCAGTGCTAGAGATTTGGGCTTCAGGGGGCAACTTAACTATGGCTACACCTTC. The rearrangement links TRBV20-1 to TRBJ1-2, with 8 bases aligning to TRBD1. Germline values: CDR1 DFQATT, CDR2 SNEGSKA (reference sequence). V lost 0 bases, J lost 1 base, and 13 bases stayed unmatched. This CDR3 has 18 residues.

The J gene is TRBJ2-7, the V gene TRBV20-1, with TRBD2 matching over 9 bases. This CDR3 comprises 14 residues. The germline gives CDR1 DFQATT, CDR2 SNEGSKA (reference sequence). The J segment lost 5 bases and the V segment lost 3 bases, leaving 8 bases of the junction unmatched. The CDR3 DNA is TGCAGTGCTAGTTGGGGACTAGCTCCTAACGAGCAGTACTTC. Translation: CSASWGLAPNEQYF.